A selection of T cell receptor beta chains follows, all from one sample in a study of T cells after yellow fever vaccination. TCRdb re-called the 5' RACE reads with MiXCR, one entry per CDR3 protein. Of approximately 250,000 distinct CDR3 sequences in the sample, approximately 5.2% were seen once. The sample in question was CD4+ T cells sorted from PBMCs, obtained on the day of the yellow fever booster vaccination. The receptors stem from a man between 18 and 29 years old who received the YFV17D yellow fever vaccine. CDR3s include the opening cysteine and the closing phenylalanine or tryptophan. The D gene is left open where the match is weak. Clone size is not always given. Where it is, it says once, few, many or a class for expanded clones.

V gene	CDR3 length	J gene	D gene	clone size	CDR3 DNA	CDR3 protein
TRBV2	12	TRBJ2-3	NA	NA	TGTGCCGGCACAGGGACCGCAGATACGCAGTATTTT	CAGTGTADTQYF
TRBV15	16	TRBJ2-4	TRBD1	many	TGTGCCACCAGCAGAGATCTCGGACAGGCCCAAAACATTCAGTACTTC	CATSRDLGQAQNIQYF
TRBV7-3	13	TRBJ2-3	NA	many	TGTGCCAGCAGGCGAGTGGGTACAGATACGCAGTATTTT	CASRRVGTDTQYF
TRBV3-1	16	TRBJ2-2	NA	NA	TGTGCCAGCAGCCCTACCGCGGTCTATGTCTCCGGGGAGCTGTTTTTT	CASSPTAVYVSGELFF
TRBV7-2	14	TRBJ1-3	NA	few	TGTGCCAGCAGCTCACCCGGCTCTGGAAACACCATATATTTT	CASSSPGSGNTIYF
TRBV12-3/TRBV12-4	22	TRBJ1-3	TRBD1	NA	TGTGCCAGCAGCTCCCGGAAAGTGGGACAGGGGTGGTTGGTAGCCACTGGAAACACCATATATTTT	CASSSRKVGQGWLVATGNTIYF
TRBV6-5	17	TRBJ1-6	TRBD1	few	TGTGCCAGCAGTTACCCAAGAACAGGGGGCGGGAATTCACCCCTCCACTTT	CASSYPRTGGGNSPLHF
TRBV6-5	15	TRBJ2-2	TRBD1	NA	TGTGCCAGCAGTTATCCCAGGGGGCTTCCCGGGGAGCTGTTTTTT	CASSYPRGLPGELFF
TRBV7-2	15	TRBJ2-7	TRBD2	NA	TGTGCCAGCAGCCTACGACTAGCGGGAGTATACGAGCAGTACTTC	CASSLRLAGVYEQYF
TRBV12-3/TRBV12-4	14	TRBJ2-2	NA	many	TGTGCCAGCAAGAGAGACTACCAATCCGGGGAGCTGTTTTTT	CASKRDYQSGELFF
TRBV23-1	18	TRBJ2-2	NA	many	TGCGCCAGCAGTCGGATGCGGAGTCGGTCCTACACCACCGGGGAGCTGTTTTTT	CASSRMRSRSYTTGELFF
TRBV7-2	17	TRBJ2-3	NA	few	TGTGCCAGCAGCTTATTTGCTTCAGCGGCCTCCACAGATACGCAGTATTTT	CASSLFASAASTDTQYF
TRBV4-3	16	TRBJ2-1	TRBD2	few	TGCGCCAGCAGCCGCCAACTAGCGGGGGGGTACAATGAGCAGTTCTTC	CASSRQLAGGYNEQFF
TRBV28	18	TRBJ1-6	NA	NA	TGTGCCAGCAGTTTAGGAGAAAGGGGGAGCTCCTATAATTCACCCCTCCACTTT	CASSLGERGSSYNSPLHF
TRBV28	15	TRBJ1-4	NA	few	TGTGCCAGCAGAACCCCCAGGGAAACTAATGAAAAACTGTTTTTT	CASRTPRETNEKLFF
TRBV20-1	13	TRBJ2-4	NA	many	TGCAGTGCTAGAGTACTAGCCGAAAACATTCAGTACTTC	CSARVLAENIQYF
TRBV2	18	TRBJ1-5	NA	many	TGTGCCATTACACACCCAGGAAAAGGGTATTATAGCAATCAGCCCCAGCATTTT	CAITHPGKGYYSNQPQHF
TRBV20-1	15	TRBJ2-7	TRBD1	NA	TGCAGTGCTAGAGATCCGGGACAGGGTTCCTACGAGCAGTACTTC	CSARDPGQGSYEQYF
TRBV18	17	TRBJ2-2	TRBD1	NA	TGTGCCAGCTCACCACCGGCCAGGGGGCTCTACACCGGGGAGCTGTTTTTT	CASSPPARGLYTGELFF
TRBV2	15	TRBJ2-7	NA	NA	TGTGCCAGCCGGTCGCCGGAGAACTTCTCCTACGAGCAGTACTTC	CASRSPENFSYEQYF